Presented here are 27 T cell receptor beta chains from one specimen sequenced in a study of blood T cell repertoires in COVID-19. Assay: immunoSEQ multiplex PCR; the TCRdb copy retains only in-frame clones and omits some. The sample shows 250,000 to 300,000 clones, around four fifths of them seen only once. Sequencing was performed on peripheral blood. Source of these receptors: a man in his 60s with acute or convalescent COVID-19.

This clone was recorded once. This chain uses TRBV5-1 with TRBJ2-2, with TRBD1 as a possible D gene (6 bases). Germline lookup yields CDR1 SGHRS and CDR2 YFSETQ. The germline V and J ends were trimmed by 4 bases and 1 base, with 11 bases remaining between them. The CDR3 is 15 amino acids. The CDR3 sequence: CASSQGSGNTGELFF. In DNA form, the CDR3 reads TGCGCCAGCAGCCAGGGGAGCGGGAACACCGGGGAGCTGTTTTTT.

The chain recombines TRBV7-8 with TRBJ2-7, with D possibly being TRBD1 (5 bases). CDR3 length equals 13 residues. V lost 1 base and J 7 bases, leaving 11 bases between the germline ends. Per germline, CDR1 SGHVS and CDR2 FQNEAQ. CDR3 region: CASSLGQSGEQYF. For the CDR3, the DNA is TGTGCCAGCAGCTTAGGACAGTCTGGGGAGCAGTACTTC. The full variable domain, its missing parts supplied by reference TRBV7-8 and TRBJ2-7, is GAGVSQSPRYKVAKRGQDVALRCDPISGHVSLFWYQQALGQGPEFLTYFQNEAQLDKSGLPSDRFFAERPEGSVSTLKIQRTQQEDSAVYLCASSLGQSGEQYFGPGTRLTVT.

The rearrangement links TRBV28 to TRBJ1-5; TRBD1 agrees at 12 bases. J was trimmed by 9 bases and V by 7 bases; bases with no gene match: 13. CDR3 length: 16 residues. CDR1 is MDHEN, CDR2 SYDVKM, per germline. CDR3: CASTSTGTGGGGPQHF. In DNA form, the CDR3 reads TGTGCCAGCACTTCCACCGGGACAGGGGGCGGAGGGCCCCAGCATTTT.

The J gene is TRBJ2-2, the V gene TRBV19, with D perhaps matching TRBD2 (6 bases). CDR1 and CDR2 (germline): LNHDA, SQIVND (reference sequence). The CDR3 totals 15 residues. Trimming took 3 bases from V and 7 from J, leaving 15 bases between them. The CDR3 sequence is CASSMAGRLSGELFF. CDR3 DNA sequence: TGTGCCAGTAGTATGGCGGGGAGATTAAGCGGGGAGCTGTTTTTT.

The chain couples TRBV27 to TRBJ1-6; D unclear. V dropped 4 bases and J dropped 0 bases, with 13 bases sitting between them. The CDR3 consists of 17 residues. Per germline, CDR1 MNHEY and CDR2 SMNVEV (reference sequence). The CDR3 loop is CASSYSRTGSYNSPLHF. The CDR3 bases are TGTGCCAGCAGTTACTCCCGAACGGGCTCCTATAATTCACCCCTCCACTTT.

The chain links TRBV25-1 to TRBJ2-7, with 14 bases identical to TRBD2. V trimming: 8 bases; J trimming: 1 base; junction bases outside the gene matches: 1. Germline assignment: CDR1 MGHDK and CDR2 SYGVNS. The CDR3 spans 14 residues. The CDR3 spells CASGTSGSSYEQYF. The CDR3, as DNA: TGTGCCAGCGGGACTAGCGGGAGTTCCTACGAGCAGTACTTC.

This rearrangement joins TRBV6-6 to TRBJ2-5, with D tentatively TRBD1 (6 bases). The CDR3 runs 14 residues. Per the germline V gene, CDR1 is MNHNY and CDR2 is SVGAGI (reference sequence). Trimming pared 5 bases from V and 0 bases from J, leaving 10 bases between. The CDR3: CASSPTGYQETQYF. As DNA, the CDR3 is TGTGCCAGCAGTCCTACAGGGTACCAAGAGACCCAGTACTTC.

The chain joins TRBV6-4 to TRBJ1-1; D remains unclear. The V end was cut by 3 bases, the J end by 0 bases, with 5 bases between. Germline values: CDR1 MRHNA, CDR2 SNTAGT. The length of the CDR3 is 13 residues. CDR3 in DNA: TGTGCCAGCAGTGAGGCCTTGAACACTGAAGCTTTCTTT. Translation gives CASSEALNTEAFF.

This chain joins TRBV7-2 and TRBJ2-1, with D uncertain. V was cut by 1 base and J by 8 bases, with 12 bases left in between. This CDR3 contains 14 residues. CDR1 is SGHTA, CDR2 FQGNSA, per germline. The CDR3 sequence is CASSLEFSDDEQFF. The DNA for the CDR3 is TGTGCCAGCAGCTTAGAGTTTAGTGATGATGAGCAGTTCTTC.

In this sample, this clone turned up a few times. This chain links TRBV2 with TRBJ2-6, with 8 bases identical to TRBD1. CDR3 length: 18 amino acids. J was trimmed by 0 bases and V by 5 bases; bases with no gene match: 9. The germline V gene has CDR1 SNHLY and CDR2 FYNNEI. In nucleotides, the CDR3 is TGTGCCAGCAGTTGGGACAGGTTGAAAGACTCTGGGGCCAACGTCCTGACTTTC. It codes for CASSWDRLKDSGANVLTF.

The chain combines TRBV7-9 with TRBJ2-5; D possibly corresponds to TRBD1 (6 bases). The CDR3 is made up of 13 amino acids. Trimming shortened V by 5 bases and J by 3 bases, and 10 bases separated the two germline ends. Germline V gene sequence: CDR1 SEHNR, CDR2 FQNEAQ (reference sequence). The CDR3 region is CASSTWTEETQYF. For the CDR3, the DNA is TGTGCCAGCAGCACCTGGACAGAAGAGACCCAGTACTTC.

The V call is TRBV13, the J call TRBJ1-2; 8 nucleotides match TRBD1. CDR1 and CDR2 from the germline V gene are PRHDT and FYEKMQ (reference sequence). V was clipped by 5 bases and J by 4 bases; unmatched bases: 6. The length of the CDR3 is 14 residues. In DNA, the CDR3 is TGTGCCAGCAGCCCCGGGACAGGCCTCTATGGCTACACCTTC. Protein sequence: CASSPGTGLYGYTF.

This chain links TRBV6-2 or TRBV6-3 with TRBJ2-5, with D perhaps TRBD2 (6 bases). The CDR3 spans 15 residues. Germline lookup yields CDR1 MNHEY and CDR2 SVGEGT. V lost 0 bases and J lost 2, with 10 bases in between. The CDR3 DNA reads TGTGCCAGCAGTTACTCGATGCGGGGACAAGAGACCCAGTACTTC. It translates to CASSYSMRGQETQYF.

The V and J genes are TRBV7-2 and TRBJ1-2; a possible D gene is TRBD1 (5 bases). This CDR3 contains 13 residues. Trimming left V 1 base short and J 5 bases short, with 8 bases between. Germline values: CDR1 SGHTA, CDR2 FQGNSA. The CDR3 nucleotides are TGTGCCAGCAGCTTAGGACAGTATTATGGCTACACCTTC. It is translated as CASSLGQYYGYTF.

This chain links TRBV11-2 with TRBJ2-7, with D possibly TRBD1 on 5 matching bases. Germline V lookup: CDR1 SGHAT, CDR2 FQNNGV. This CDR3 has 15 residues. V lost 7 bases to trimming and J lost 3 bases, with 19 bases between them. CDR3 in amino acids: CASTQGAGMGYEQYF. In DNA form, the CDR3 reads TGTGCCAGCACCCAAGGGGCAGGCATGGGCTACGAGCAGTACTTC.

The CDR3 reads CASSPLAVAGGAYTGELFF. DNA for the CDR3: TGTGCCAGCAGCCCCCTCGCGGTAGCGGGAGGCGCGTACACCGGGGAGCTGTTTTTT. This rearrangement joins TRBV9 to TRBJ2-2; 10 bases line up with TRBD2. The CDR3 contains 19 residues. With V trimmed by 4 bases and J by 3 bases, 15 bases remained unmatched. The germline gives CDR1 SGDLS, CDR2 YYNGEE.

This clone was seen a single time. The J gene is TRBJ2-1, the V gene TRBV28; weak D call: TRBD2 (6 bases). This CDR3 has 15 residues. Germline V gives CDR1 MDHEN, CDR2 SYDVKM. Trimming took 1 base from V and 3 from J, leaving 10 bases between them. CDR3 sequence reads: CASSLYRGGYNEQFF. The CDR3, as DNA: TGTGCCAGCAGTTTATATCGGGGAGGCTACAATGAGCAGTTCTTC.

This clone occurred a few times. V gene TRBV5-1 combines with J gene TRBJ1-3; possibly TRBD1 for D (6 bases). The CDR3 is 14 residues long. Germline V lookup: CDR1 SGHRS, CDR2 YFSETQ. Trimming cost V 6 bases and J 2 bases, with 12 bases left between them. The CDR3 coding sequence is TGCGCCAGCACGACAGGAGACGCTGGAAACACCATATATTTT. Encoded protein: CASTTGDAGNTIYF. The whole variable domain, remainder taken from reference TRBV5-1 and TRBJ1-3, is KAGVTQTPRYLIKTRGQQVTLSCSPISGHRSVSWYQQTPGQGLQFLFEYFSETQRNKGNFPGRFSGRQFSNSRSEMNVSTLELGDSALYLCASTTGDAGNTIYFGEGSWLTVV.

This chain links TRBV7-6 with TRBJ2-7, with 11 bases fitting TRBD1. Germline V gene sequence: CDR1 SGHVS, CDR2 FNYEAQ. The CDR3 runs to 14 residues. J gave up 2 bases and V 5 bases, and 2 bases lay outside the gene matches. CDR3 loop: CASSPGQGAYEQYF. CDR3 bases: TGTGCCAGCAGCCCGGGACAGGGGGCCTACGAGCAGTACTTC. Using reference TRBV7-6 and TRBJ2-7 for the parts outside the CDR3, the full variable domain is GAGVSQSPRYKVTKRGQDVALRCDPISGHVSLYWYRQALGQGPEFLTYFNYEAQQDKSGLPNDRFSAERPEGSISTLTIQRTEQRDSAMYRCASSPGQGAYEQYFGPGTRLTVT.

The CDR3 spells CASSLGGAGRKFF. The DNA of the CDR3 is TGTGCCAGCAGCTTAGGAGGGGCGGGACGGAAGTTCTTC. J is TRBJ2-1 and V is TRBV7-3; a possible D gene is TRBD2 (6 bases). The CDR3 sequence is 13 residues long. V gave up 2 bases and J gave up 14 bases, with 16 bases separating them. CDR1 is SGHTA, CDR2 FQGTGA, per germline.

J is TRBJ2-1 and V is TRBV18, with a tentative D call TRBD1 (5 bases). There are 16 residues in the CDR3. V lost 5 bases and J 1 base, leaving 15 bases between the germline ends. Germline-derived CDR1 and CDR2 are KGHSH and LQKENI. CDR3 amino acids: CASSTTEAGSYNEQFF. CDR3 bases: TGTGCCAGCTCAACGACAGAGGCAGGTTCCTACAATGAGCAGTTCTTC.

The chain recombines TRBV19 with TRBJ1-5, with D maybe TRBD1 (5 bases). Germline CDR1 LNHDA, CDR2 SQIVND (reference sequence). The CDR3 totals 12 residues. V lost 2 bases and J lost 9, with 8 bases in between. The CDR3 region has the DNA TGTGCCAGTAGTATACAGGGCGGGCCCCAGCATTTT. It codes for CASSIQGGPQHF.

This clone was seen just once. The chain employs TRBV21-1 and TRBJ2-7; whether TRBD1, the table's D call, matches the DNA was not checked. TRBV21-1 is assigned pseudogene status. This CDR3 comprises 16 residues. In nucleotides, the CDR3 is TGTGCCAGCAGCAAAGTGGACAGAGGAGGTACCTACGAGCAGTACTTC. It is translated as CASSKVDRGGTYEQYF.

This clone has only one observation. J is TRBJ2-2 and V is TRBV6-5; 7 bases are shared with TRBD1. Looked up from germline, CDR1 is MNHEY and CDR2 is SVGAGI. The CDR3 spans 15 residues. V lost 6 bases and J lost 4; bases outside the gene matches: 8. The CDR3 DNA reads TGTGCCAGCAGCGCCATGGCAGGGGGCACCGGGGAGCTGTTTTTT. This encodes CASSAMAGGTGELFF.

This chain links TRBV7-3 with TRBJ1-5, with 8 bases identical to TRBD1. There are 16 residues in the CDR3. The junction had 6 bases not matched to a gene; V was cut back by 5 bases and J by 0 bases. Germline V gives CDR1 SGHTA, CDR2 FQGTGA. CDR3 in amino acids: CASSPGTGISNQPQHF. The DNA of the CDR3 is TGTGCCAGCAGCCCAGGGACAGGAATTAGCAATCAGCCCCAGCATTTT. Looking up the rest from reference TRBV7-3 and TRBJ1-5 gives the full variable domain: GAGVSQTPSNKVTEKGKYVELRCDPISGHTALYWYRQSLGQGPEFLIYFQGTGAADDSGLPNDRFFAVRPEGSVSTLKIQRTERGDSAVYLCASSPGTGISNQPQHFGDGTRLSIL.

DNA of the CDR3: TGTGCCAGCAGCGAGGGAGTTGGGCGGGGACCCACAGATACGCAGTATTTT. It translates to CASSEGVGRGPTDTQYF. The chain has TRBV7-3 and TRBJ2-3, with a weak D call TRBD2 (6 bases). Deletions cut 5 bases from V and 2 bases from J, with 20 bases between. Germline CDR1 SGHTA, CDR2 FQGTGA. This CDR3 has 17 amino acids.

The chain recombines TRBV4-2 with TRBJ1-5, with D perhaps matching TRBD1 (5 bases). The CDR3 runs 15 residues. Per germline, CDR1 LGHNA and CDR2 YNFKEQ. Trimming took 0 bases from V and 6 from J, leaving 12 bases between them. The CDR3: CASSQDPGGSQPQHF. CDR3 DNA: TGTGCCAGCAGCCAAGATCCCGGGGGGAGTCAGCCCCAGCATTTT.